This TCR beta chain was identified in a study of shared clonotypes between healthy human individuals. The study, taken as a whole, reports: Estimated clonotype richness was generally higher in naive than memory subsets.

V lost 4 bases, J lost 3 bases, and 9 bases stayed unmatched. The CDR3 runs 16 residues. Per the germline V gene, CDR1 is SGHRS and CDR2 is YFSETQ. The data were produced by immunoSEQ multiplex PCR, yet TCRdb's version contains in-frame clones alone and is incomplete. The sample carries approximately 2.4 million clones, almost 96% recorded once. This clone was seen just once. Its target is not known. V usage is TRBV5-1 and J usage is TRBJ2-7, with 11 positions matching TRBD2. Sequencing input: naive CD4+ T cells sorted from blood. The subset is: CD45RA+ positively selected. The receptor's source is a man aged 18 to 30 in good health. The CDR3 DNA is TGCGCCAGCAGCCTTAGCGGGGGGGCCTATAGCTACGAGCAGTACTTC. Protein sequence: CASSLSGGAYSYEQYF.